These T cell receptor beta chains were read from a single sample in a study of OX40 agonist ivuxolimab in advanced cancers. Data came from immunoSEQ multiplex PCR; TCRdb stores just in-frame clones and leaves some out. Of tens of thousands of clones in the sample, 92% are singletons; the top ten hold roughly 9.4%. Sequencing was performed on CD4+ or CD8+ T cells sorted from blood, taken in a trial of the OX40 agonist ivuxolimab. These receptor sequences come from an adult with an advanced solid tumor such as melanoma, head and neck, liver or kidney cancer. CDR3s include the opening cysteine and the closing phenylalanine or tryptophan. A D gene is named only where the DNA matches it firmly. Clone size appears in some rows only: once, few, many, or a class for an expanded clone.

cdr3_aa	cdr3_nt	v_call	d_call	j_call	clone_size
CASSIEWDYDEQFF	TGTGCCAGTAGTATAGAATGGGACTACGATGAGCAGTTCTTC	TRBV19	TRBD2	TRBJ2-1	NA
CASSIVGGGGYGYTF	TGTGCCAGTAGTATAGTAGGTGGTGGAGGCTATGGCTACACCTTC	TRBV19	NA	TRBJ1-2	NA
CASKSGTSGANTGELFF	TGTGCCAGTAAATCAGGGACTAGCGGGGCCAACACCGGGGAGCTGTTTTTT	TRBV19	TRBD2	TRBJ2-2	NA
CASSEGASYEQYF	TGTGCCAGCAGTGAGGGCGCCTCCTACGAGCAGTACTTC	TRBV2	NA	TRBJ2-7	once
CASSEEQGSFFGYTF	TGTGCCAGCAGTGAAGAGCAGGGTTCTTTTTTTGGCTACACCTTC	TRBV2	NA	TRBJ1-2	NA
CASSKGSYNSPLHF	TGTGCCAGTAGTAAGGGTTCGTATAATTCACCCCTCCACTTT	TRBV19	NA	TRBJ1-6	NA
CASSGNGYNEQFF	TGCGCCAGCAGTGGAAATGGGTACAATGAGCAGTTCTTC	TRBV5-1	NA	TRBJ2-1	NA
CATRQAQEAFF	TGTGCCACCAGACAGGCGCAAGAAGCTTTCTTT	TRBV15	NA	TRBJ1-1	NA
CASSQGGPSNTEAFF	TGCGCCAGCAGCCAAGGAGGGCCATCGAACACTGAAGCTTTCTTT	TRBV4-3	NA	TRBJ1-1	NA
CASSQSRGVTNEKLFF	TGCGCCAGCAGTCAATCGCGGGGGGTAACTAATGAAAAACTGTTTTTT	TRBV23-1	NA	TRBJ1-4	NA
CASSQGGQGPYF	TGCGCCAGCAGCCAAGGTGGACAGGGTCCCTACTTC	TRBV23-1	TRBD1	TRBJ2-7	NA
CASSPRIGTSGGYNEQFF	TGTGCCAGCAGCCCCCGAATAGGGACTAGCGGGGGGTACAATGAGCAGTTCTTC	TRBV7-6	TRBD2	TRBJ2-1	NA
CASSQDRYSNQPQHF	TGCGCCAGCAGCCAAGACAGGTATAGCAATCAGCCCCAGCATTTT	TRBV4-3	NA	TRBJ1-5	NA
CASSQDSGTSSTDTQYF	TGTGCCAGCAGCCAAGATTCCGGGACCTCTAGCACAGATACGCAGTATTTT	TRBV4-2	NA	TRBJ2-3	NA
CASSLGLQGYDQPQHF	TGTGCCAGCAGCTTAGGTTTACAGGGGTATGACCAGCCCCAGCATTTT	TRBV13	TRBD1	TRBJ1-5	NA
CASSQIQGEETQYF	TGTGCCAGCAGCCAGATCCAGGGAGAAGAGACCCAGTACTTC	TRBV7-6	NA	TRBJ2-5	NA
CASSFSGTGVYEQYF	TGTGCCAGCAGCTTTTCCGGGACAGGCGTCTACGAGCAGTACTTC	TRBV7-9	TRBD1	TRBJ2-7	NA
CSVNGISGELFF	TGCAGCGTTAACGGGATCAGCGGGGAGCTGTTTTTT	TRBV29-1	NA	TRBJ2-2	NA
CAWTVGNTEAFF	TGTGCCTGGACAGTTGGTAACACTGAAGCTTTCTTT	TRBV30	NA	TRBJ1-1	NA
CSVGSGTKNIQYF	TGCAGCGTTGGGTCAGGGACTAAAAACATTCAGTACTTC	TRBV29-1	NA	TRBJ2-4	NA
CASSIGQGFSQPQHF	TGTGCCAGTAGTATCGGACAGGGGTTTAGTCAGCCCCAGCATTTT	TRBV19	TRBD1	TRBJ1-5	few
CASSSGPPSEQYF	TGTGCCAGCAGCTCGGGACCCCCGTCCGAGCAGTACTTC	TRBV7-3	NA	TRBJ2-7	NA
CASSFLGVDTQYF	TGTGCCAGCAGTTTCCTAGGGGTAGATACGCAGTATTTT	TRBV6-6	NA	TRBJ2-3	few
CSVEDLGTGGDLGTDTQYF	TGCAGCGTTGAAGATCTAGGGACAGGGGGGGACCTGGGCACAGATACGCAGTATTTT	TRBV29-1	TRBD1	TRBJ2-3	NA
CASSARGTSGFQETQYF	TGTGCCAGCAGCGCTCGAGGGACTAGCGGGTTTCAAGAGACCCAGTACTTC	TRBV9	TRBD2	TRBJ2-5	NA
CASSPTSGLNTEAFF	TGTGCCAGCTCACCTACTTCCGGTTTGAACACTGAAGCTTTCTTT	TRBV18	NA	TRBJ1-1	once
CASISKQLNTEAFF	TGTGCCAGCATCAGTAAACAGCTGAACACTGAAGCTTTCTTT	TRBV6-5	NA	TRBJ1-1	NA
CASSFGSNYEQYF	TGTGCCAGCAGCTTTGGCAGCAACTACGAGCAGTACTTC	TRBV5-4	NA	TRBJ2-7	NA
CASALSTDTQYF	TGTGCCAGCGCACTCTCCACAGATACGCAGTATTTT	TRBV6-5	NA	TRBJ2-3	NA
CASSLVRGSSDTQYF	TGTGCCAGCAGCTTAGTCCGGGGGAGTTCAGATACGCAGTATTTT	TRBV7-6	NA	TRBJ2-3	NA
CASRQGLTYEQYF	TGCGCCAGCAGACAGGGGTTAACCTACGAGCAGTACTTC	TRBV5-1	TRBD1	TRBJ2-7	NA
CASSSPDDREQFF	TGTGCCAGCAGCTCCCCGGACGACCGTGAGCAGTTCTTC	TRBV7-6	NA	TRBJ2-1	NA
CASSLTNEQFF	TGTGCCAGCAGCTTAACCAATGAGCAGTTCTTC	TRBV13	NA	TRBJ2-1	NA